The clone carrying this TCR beta chain has only a few counts. As yet, its antigen is unknown. The data are from a study of beta chain features in type 1 diabetes. Findings and caveats of the study: Shortening of TCRB CDR3s, moderate but significant, appeared in all four CD4+ subsets of Type 1 diabetes patients.

Every bit of the isolated RNA underwent reverse transcription, so sequencing read expressed TCRB transcripts. TCRdb's table, derived via immunoSEQ multiplex PCR, lists solely in-frame clones and lacks some. The profile shows some 160,000 clones, about 8.1% of them singletons. The CDR3 extends over 14 amino acids. Trimming stripped 3 bases from V and 4 bases from J, with 12 bases between. Germline V gene data show CDR1 as KGHSH and CDR2 as LQKENI. Sorting produced populations that all topped 95% purity. Sample: central memory CD4+ T cells from blood. The receptor's source is a woman between 18 and 29 years old with type 1 diabetes. The V and J genes are TRBV18 and TRBJ1-2; D gene uncertain. In nucleotides, the CDR3 is TGTGCCAGCTCACCTCGTCAGGATCGCTATGGCTACACCTTC. This encodes CASSPRQDRYGYTF.